This T cell receptor beta chain was profiled in a study of blood T cell repertoires in COVID-19. CDR3 length: 15 amino acids. The V gene's germline CDR1 is KGHSH and CDR2 LQKENI. The V segment lost 2 bases and the J segment 5 bases; nucleotides outside the gene matches: 5. Generated by immunoSEQ multiplex PCR, the TCRdb table keeps only in-frame clones and is missing some. The data contain more than 30,000 clones, 75% to 90% of them singletons. This TCR was recovered from a woman in her sixties or seventies with acute or convalescent COVID-19. The source material was peripheral blood. V is TRBV18 and J is TRBJ1-1, with 10 nucleotides matching TRBD1. This CDR3 is CASSPSDRGQTEAFF. The CDR3 DNA is TGTGCCAGCTCACCAAGTGACAGGGGGCAAACTGAAGCTTTCTTT.